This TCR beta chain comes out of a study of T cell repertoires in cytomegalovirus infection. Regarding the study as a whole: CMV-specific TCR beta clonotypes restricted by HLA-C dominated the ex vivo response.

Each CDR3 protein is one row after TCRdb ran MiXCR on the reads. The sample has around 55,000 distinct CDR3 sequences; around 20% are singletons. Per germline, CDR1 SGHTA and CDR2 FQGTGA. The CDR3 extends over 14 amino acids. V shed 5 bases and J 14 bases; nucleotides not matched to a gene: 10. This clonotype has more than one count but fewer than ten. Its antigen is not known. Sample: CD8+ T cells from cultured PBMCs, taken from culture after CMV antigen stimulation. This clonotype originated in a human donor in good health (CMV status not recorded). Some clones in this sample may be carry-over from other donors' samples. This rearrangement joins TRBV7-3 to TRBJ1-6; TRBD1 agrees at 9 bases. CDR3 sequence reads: CASSRGQGSGALHF. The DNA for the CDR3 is TGTGCCAGCAGCCGGGGACAGGGATCAGGGGCCCTCCACTTT.